The clone carrying this TCR beta chain was counted only a few times. The antigen is unknown. 5'RACE template switching added a universal primer site and UMIs to TCR cDNA. TCRdb passed the 5' RACE reads through MiXCR, listing each CDR3 protein once. Of some 600,000 distinct CDR3 sequences listed, approximately 16% are singletons. This record comes from a study of T cells after yellow fever vaccination. The study's findings and limits: The booster response re-showed most primary clones: over 95% CD4, around 90% CD8.

The CDR3 is made up of 15 amino acids. V was cut by 1 base and J by 3 bases, with 12 bases left in between. Germline lookup yields CDR1 MGHDK and CDR2 SYGVNS. The TCR originated in a man younger than 35 who received the YFV17D yellow fever vaccine. The gene calls are TRBV25-1 and TRBJ2-5, with D unresolved. Sequences were derived from PBMCs, sampled about 5 days after the first yellow fever vaccination. For the CDR3, the DNA is TGTGCCAGCAGTGAATGGATCACGGCGAAAGAGACCCAGTACTTC. Its translation is CASSEWITAKETQYF.